This TCR beta chain is from a study of blood T cell repertoires in COVID-19 (dated by TCRdb to the early 2020s). In the study overall: Collaborator samples came from the United States, Italy and Spain and covered acute and convalescent phases of COVID-19. The prospective study material was composed of cDNA or gDNA derived from T cells, B-cell-depleted T cells, or PBMCs. The dataset comprised deeply sampled blood TCRbeta repertoires from subjects exposed to, actively infected with, or recovered from COVID-19. Samples were obtained from the ongoing ImmuneRACE study (first 160 participants) and from over 1,000 subjects provided by 6 global collaborators. Where HLA class I and class II types were available, the types were taken from metadata supplied by the sample provider, not from assay-based typing. Sample metadata almost always included a de-identified subject ID, COVID-19 status, age in years and sex. A freely available public database, intended as a resource for researchers studying the immune response to SARS-CoV-2, is where the repertoires were released.

The CDR3 starts with the cysteine, ends with the phenylalanine, and has 13 residues. Solely the CDR3 DNA is kept, with 39 bases framed from the first base. The germline V gene provides CDR1 MGHDK and CDR2 SYGVNS. At the junction V is shortened by 3 bases and J by 6 bases, with 12 bases in between. Points the paper makes about the study in general: The quantity of clinical and demographic metadata differed by source and by participant and was supplied without curation.

The collaborating institutions used their own protocols to collect whole blood in K2EDTA tubes. Collaborator samples were shipped for TCRbeta analysis as frozen whole blood, isolated PBMCs, or DNA extracted from either sample type. TCRbeta CDR3 regions were amplified from genomic DNA using the immunoSEQ Assay, a bias-controlled multiplex PCR. The authors processed their data as follows. Within the assay, amplification of reference gene primers was used to estimate how many nucleated cells each sample contained. To quantify the absolute abundance of each unique TCRbeta CDR3 rearrangement, sequence reads were collapsed and filtered. For each sample, productive Simpson clonality was calculated as the square root of Simpson's diversity index over productive rearrangements. TCRdb re-hosts the immuneACCESS table, in-frame sequences only. Its copies lack some clones; in the studies checked, an unresolved V gene accounts for under half of them, and the cause for the rest is not known. Clone size and V and J calls were adopted from that table, with D and trimming inferred from the DNA. The sample contains over 200,000 clones, over 75% of them found a single time. The biggest ten clones account for about 1.9% of the sample.

Comments on this clone: Its recognized antigen is unknown. Base quality data are lacking; no much larger clone is found one base away.

The source material was peripheral blood. The receptor was derived from a man between 35 and 55 years old with active or convalescent COVID-19. The chain is assembled from TRBV25-1 and TRBJ2-7; confidence is insufficient to name the D gene. The CDR3 amino acid sequence is: CASSDPIRSEQYF. In nucleotides, the sequence is TGTGCCAGCAGTGATCCAATAAGGAGCGAGCAGTACTTC.